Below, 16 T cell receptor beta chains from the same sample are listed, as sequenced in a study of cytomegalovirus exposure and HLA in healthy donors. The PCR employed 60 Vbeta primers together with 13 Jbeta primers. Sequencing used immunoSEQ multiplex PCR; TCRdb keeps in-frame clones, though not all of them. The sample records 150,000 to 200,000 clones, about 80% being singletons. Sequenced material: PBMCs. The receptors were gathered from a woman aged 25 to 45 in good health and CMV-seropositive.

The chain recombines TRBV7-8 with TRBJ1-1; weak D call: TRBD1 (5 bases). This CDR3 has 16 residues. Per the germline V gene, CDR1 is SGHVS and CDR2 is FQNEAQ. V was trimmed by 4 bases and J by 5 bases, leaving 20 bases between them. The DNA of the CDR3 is TGTGCCAGCAGCTACGGCGGGACTCCCAGAGGGACTGAAGCTTTCTTT. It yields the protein CASSYGGTPRGTEAFF.

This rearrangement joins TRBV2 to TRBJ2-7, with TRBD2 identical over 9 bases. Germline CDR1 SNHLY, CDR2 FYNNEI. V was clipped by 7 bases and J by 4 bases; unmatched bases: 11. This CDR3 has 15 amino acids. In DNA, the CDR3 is TGTGCCAGCATTAGCGGGGGCCCTTCATTATACGAGCAGTACTTC. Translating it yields CASISGGPSLYEQYF. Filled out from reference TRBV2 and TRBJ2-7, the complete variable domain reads EPEVTQTPSHQVTQMGQEVILRCVPISNHLYFYWYRQILGQKVEFLVSFYNNEISEKSEIFDDQFSVERPDGSNFTLKIRSTKLEDSAMYFCASISGGPSLYEQYFGPGTRLTVT.

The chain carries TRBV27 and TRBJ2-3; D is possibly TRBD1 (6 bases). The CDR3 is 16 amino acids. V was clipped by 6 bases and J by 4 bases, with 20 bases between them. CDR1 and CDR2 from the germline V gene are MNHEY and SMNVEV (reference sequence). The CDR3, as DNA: TGTGCCAGCAGCCCGAGCACAGGGATTAGGGCAGATACGCAGTATTTT. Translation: CASSPSTGIRADTQYF.

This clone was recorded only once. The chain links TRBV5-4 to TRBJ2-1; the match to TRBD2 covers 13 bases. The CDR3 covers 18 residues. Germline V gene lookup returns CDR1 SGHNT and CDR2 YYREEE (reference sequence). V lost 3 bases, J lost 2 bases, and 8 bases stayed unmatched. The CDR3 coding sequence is TGTGCCAGCAGCTCCGGACTAGCGGGAGAAGGTGCCTACAATGAGCAGTTCTTC. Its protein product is CASSSGLAGEGAYNEQFF.

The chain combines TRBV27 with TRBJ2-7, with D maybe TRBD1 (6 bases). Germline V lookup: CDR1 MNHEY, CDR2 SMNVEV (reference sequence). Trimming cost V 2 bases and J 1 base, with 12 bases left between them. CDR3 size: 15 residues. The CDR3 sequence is CASSLGEQGSYEQYF. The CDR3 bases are TGTGCCAGCAGTTTAGGGGAACAGGGATCCTACGAGCAGTACTTC.

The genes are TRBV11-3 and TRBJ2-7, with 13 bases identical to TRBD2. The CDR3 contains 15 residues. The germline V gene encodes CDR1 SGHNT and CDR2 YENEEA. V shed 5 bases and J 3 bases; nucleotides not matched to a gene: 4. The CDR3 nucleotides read TGTGCCAGCAGCCGACTAGCGGGAGGATTCTACGAGCAGTACTTC. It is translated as CASSRLAGGFYEQYF.

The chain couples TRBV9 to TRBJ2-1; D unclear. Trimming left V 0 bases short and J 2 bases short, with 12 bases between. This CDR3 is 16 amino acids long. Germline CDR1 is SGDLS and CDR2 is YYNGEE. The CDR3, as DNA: TGTGCCAGCAGCGTAGGACCCCTAGGAACCTACAATGAGCAGTTCTTC. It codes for CASSVGPLGTYNEQFF.

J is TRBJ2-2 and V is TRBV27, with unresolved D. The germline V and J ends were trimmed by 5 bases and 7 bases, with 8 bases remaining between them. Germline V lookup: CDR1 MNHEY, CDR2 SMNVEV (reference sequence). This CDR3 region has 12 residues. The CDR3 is CASSQNYGELFF. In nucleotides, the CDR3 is TGTGCCAGCAGTCAGAACTACGGGGAGCTGTTTTTT.

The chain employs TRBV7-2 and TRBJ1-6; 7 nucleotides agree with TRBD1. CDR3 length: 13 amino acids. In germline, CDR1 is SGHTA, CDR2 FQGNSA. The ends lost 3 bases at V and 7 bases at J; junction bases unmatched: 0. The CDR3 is CASSLDRNSPLHF. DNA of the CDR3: TGTGCCAGCAGCTTGGACAGGAATTCACCCCTCCACTTT.

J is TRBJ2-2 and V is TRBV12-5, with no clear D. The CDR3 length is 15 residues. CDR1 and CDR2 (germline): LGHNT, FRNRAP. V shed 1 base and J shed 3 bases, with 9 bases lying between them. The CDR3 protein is CASGLDPSHTGELFF. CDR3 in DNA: TGTGCTAGTGGTTTGGACCCCAGTCACACCGGGGAGCTGTTTTTT.

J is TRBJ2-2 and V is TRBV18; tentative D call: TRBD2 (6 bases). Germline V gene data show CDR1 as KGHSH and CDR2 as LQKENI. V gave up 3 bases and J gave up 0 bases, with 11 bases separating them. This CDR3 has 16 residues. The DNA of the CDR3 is TGTGCCAGCTCACCCCAGGGACTGCCGAACACCGGGGAGCTGTTTTTT. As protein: CASSPQGLPNTGELFF.

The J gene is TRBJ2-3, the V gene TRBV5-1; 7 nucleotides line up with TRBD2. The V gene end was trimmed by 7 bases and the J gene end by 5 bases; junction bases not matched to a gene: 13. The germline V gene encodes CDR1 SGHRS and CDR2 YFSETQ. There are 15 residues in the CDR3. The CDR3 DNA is TGCGCCAGCCGCGCGCTAGCGGAATCTTTAGATACGCAGTATTTT. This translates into CASRALAESLDTQYF.

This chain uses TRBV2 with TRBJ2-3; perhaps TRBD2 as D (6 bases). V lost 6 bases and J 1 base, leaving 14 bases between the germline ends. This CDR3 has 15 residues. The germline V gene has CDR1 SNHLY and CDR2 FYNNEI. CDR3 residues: CASRREASGTDTQYF. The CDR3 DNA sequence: TGTGCCAGCAGGAGGGAGGCTAGCGGCACAGATACGCAGTATTTT.

The CDR3 coding sequence is TGCGCCAGCAGCATATTAGCGGGAGCCACCTCCTACGAGCAGTACTTC. Residues: CASSILAGATSYEQYF. J is TRBJ2-7 and V is TRBV5-1; 9 positions agree with TRBD2. Germline CDR1 SGHRS, CDR2 YFSETQ. There are 16 residues in the CDR3. J lost 0 bases, V lost 4 bases, and 8 bases had no gene match. Supplemented by reference TRBV5-1 and TRBJ2-7, the full variable domain reads KAGVTQTPRYLIKTRGQQVTLSCSPISGHRSVSWYQQTPGQGLQFLFEYFSETQRNKGNFPGRFSGRQFSNSRSEMNVSTLELGDSALYLCASSILAGATSYEQYFGPGTRLTVT.

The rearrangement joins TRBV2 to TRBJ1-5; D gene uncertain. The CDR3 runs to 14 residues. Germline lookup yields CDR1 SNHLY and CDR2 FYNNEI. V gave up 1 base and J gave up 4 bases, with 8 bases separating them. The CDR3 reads CASSEGHTNQPQHF. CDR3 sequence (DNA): TGTGCCAGCAGTGAAGGACATACGAATCAGCCCCAGCATTTT.

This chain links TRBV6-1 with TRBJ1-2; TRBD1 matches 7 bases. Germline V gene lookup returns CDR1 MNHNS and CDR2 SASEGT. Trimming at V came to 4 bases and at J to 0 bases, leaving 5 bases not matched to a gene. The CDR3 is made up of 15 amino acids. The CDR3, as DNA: TGTGCCAGCAGTGGGGACAGAACTTCTAACTATGGCTACACCTTC. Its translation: CASSGDRTSNYGYTF.